One sample yielded the 4 T cell receptor delta chains listed below, sequenced in a study of gammadelta T cells in human blood. TCRdb re-processed the RT-PCR reads via CATT. The data contain several hundred delta-chain clones, 63% of them singletons. Sequences were obtained from non-Vgamma9Vdelta2 gamma-delta T cells from fetal blood. These receptors all come from a human fetus.

A single count supports this clone. A far larger clone differs by one base, so this is likely a read error. This sample also contains other DNA sequences that code for the same CDR3. The rearrangement joins TRDV2 to TRDJ3, with 7 positions matching TRDD3. CDR3 size: 15 residues. CDR1 and CDR2 from the germline V gene are GEAIGNYY and EKD. V dropped 3 bases and J dropped 3; count of bases not matched to a gene: 1. The CDR3 protein is CACDWGSWDTRQMFF. In nucleotides, the CDR3 is TGTGCCTGTGACTGGGGGAGCTGGGACACCCGACAGATGTTTTTC.

In its sample, this clone was seen once. A far larger clone is one nucleotide away, so this likely arose from a read error. The V call is TRDV2, the J call TRDJ3, with 9 bases identical to TRDD3. The germline V gene encodes CDR1 GEAIGNYY and CDR2 EKD. The ends lost 4 bases at V and 0 bases at J; junction bases unmatched: 9. The CDR3 runs to 19 residues. The CDR3 sequence is CACDYWGSGGSWDTRQMFF. The DNA for the CDR3 is TGTGCCTGTGATTACTGGGGGAGCGGCGGCTCCTGGGACACCCGACAGATGTTTTTC.

By share of the sample, this clone is large. Other DNA sequences from this sample encode an identical CDR3 as well. The chain recombines TRAV29/DV5 with TRDJ3; the match to TRDD3 covers 7 bases. Losses at the gene ends were 0 bases for V and 0 bases for J; bases not matched to a gene: 9. The CDR3 is 19 residues long. The germline CDR1 and CDR2 sequences are NSMFDY and ISSIKDK. The CDR3 sequence: CAASAPGGLSSWDTRQMFF. CDR3 coding DNA: TGTGCAGCAAGCGCGCCTGGGGGTCTCAGCTCCTGGGACACCCGACAGATGTTTTTC.

In regard to this clone: A far larger clone differs by one base, so this is likely a read error. V usage is TRDV2 and J usage is TRDJ1; TRDD3 matches at 10 bases. The J call may be incorrect, as the DNA end agrees better with TRDJ2. There are 14 residues in the CDR3. Germline-derived CDR1 and CDR2 are GEAIGNYY and EKD. The chain's CDR3 is CACDTGGYTDKLFF. In DNA form, the CDR3 reads TGTGCCTGTGACACTGGGGGATACACCGATAAACTCTTCTTT.